These 7 T cell receptor beta chains came from one sample sequenced in a study of blood T cell repertoires in COVID-19. Data came from immunoSEQ multiplex PCR; TCRdb stores just in-frame clones and leaves some out. This table holds about 64,000 clones, 82% found once. The sample was peripheral blood. These receptors all stem from a human donor in a cohort sampled during active COVID-19.

The CDR3 loop is CAWTENTGELFF. The CDR3 nucleotides are TGTGCCTGGACAGAGAACACCGGGGAGCTGTTTTTT. The chain is built from TRBV30 and TRBJ2-2; D gene unclear. CDR3 size: 12 residues. V lost 4 bases, J lost 1 base, and 4 bases lay in between. The V gene's germline CDR1 is GTSNPN and CDR2 SVGIG (reference sequence).

V and J are TRBV24-1 and TRBJ2-3; TRBD1 matches at 7 bases. The V gene end was trimmed by 0 bases and the J gene end by 6 bases; junction bases not matched to a gene: 5. Germline CDR1 reads KGHDR; CDR2 reads SFDVKD. The CDR3 is 15 residues long. CDR3 residues: CATSDLGTDKDTQYF. The CDR3 DNA is TGTGCCACCAGTGATTTGGGGACAGATAAGGATACGCAGTATTTT.

In this sample, this clone turned up a few times. J is TRBJ1-2 and V is TRBV7-9, with TRBD1 matching over 8 bases. With 2 bases clipped from V and 7 bases from J, the junction kept 9 bases outside the gene matches. CDR3 length: 15 residues. Germline lookup yields CDR1 SEHNR and CDR2 FQNEAQ (reference sequence). The CDR3 DNA is TGTGCCAGCAGCTTATCTACCGGACAGGGAGGTGGCTACACCTTC. It encodes CASSLSTGQGGGYTF.

The rearrangement links TRBV27 to TRBJ2-7; 11 bases align to TRBD1. The CDR3 sequence is 14 residues long. Germline V gene data show CDR1 as MNHEY and CDR2 as SMNVEV (reference sequence). J lost 5 bases, V lost 3 bases, and 3 bases had no gene match. CDR3 nucleotide sequence: TGTGCCAGCAGTTTGGGACAGGGGGGTCACGAGCAGTACTTC. Translated: CASSLGQGGHEQYF.

This chain connects TRBV4-1 to TRBJ1-6; no reliable D call. The germline V and J ends were trimmed by 0 bases and 9 bases, with 12 bases remaining between them. Germline V lookup: CDR1 MGHRA, CDR2 YSYEKL. The CDR3 is made up of 15 amino acids. The CDR3 coding sequence is TGCGCCAGCAGCCAAGATGGCGGGGTAGGTTCACCCCTCCACTTT. Translating gives CASSQDGGVGSPLHF.

This clone turned up a few times. The chain joins TRBV20-1 to TRBJ2-1; D is uncertain. V lost 5 bases, J lost 5 bases, and 7 bases lay in between. Germline V gene sequence: CDR1 DFQATT, CDR2 SNEGSKA (reference sequence). This CDR3 region has 11 residues. The CDR3 here is CSALAHNEQFF. The CDR3 DNA reads TGCAGTGCTCTTGCGCACAATGAGCAGTTCTTC.

V gene TRBV9 combines with J gene TRBJ1-3; D perhaps matches TRBD1 (6 bases). The V end lost 3 bases, the J end lost 0 bases, and 13 bases lay between the germline ends. This CDR3 is built from 16 residues. Germline assignment: CDR1 SGDLS and CDR2 YYNGEE. The CDR3 DNA reads TGTGCCAGCAGCGCCCGCCAGACAGGCTCTGGAAACACCATATATTTT. It specifies CASSARQTGSGNTIYF.